The 30 T cell receptor beta chains below all came from one sample that was sequenced in a study of cytomegalovirus exposure and HLA in healthy donors. The primer mix had 60 Vbeta and 13 Jbeta primers. The table came from immunoSEQ multiplex PCR; TCRdb's copy has only in-frame clones and leaves some out. Of 200,000 to 300,000 clones in the sample, 70% to 90% were seen once. Sequences were obtained from PBMCs. The receptors originated from a girl aged 2-15 years in good health and CMV-seronegative.

This chain links TRBV7-2 with TRBJ2-3, with D hard to call. From germline, CDR1 is SGHTA and CDR2 FQGNSA. With 5 bases removed from V and 5 bases from J, the gap between germline ends came to 8 bases. This CDR3 comprises 12 residues. The CDR3 here is CASSALRDTQYF. The CDR3 DNA sequence: TGTGCCAGCAGCGCCCTTAGAGATACGCAGTATTTT.

This chain joins TRBV4-2 and TRBJ2-3; 7 nucleotides agree with TRBD2. Trimming took 0 bases from V and 0 from J; bases not matched to a gene: 9. Germline V gene lookup returns CDR1 LGHNA and CDR2 YNFKEQ. The CDR3 length is 18 residues. CDR3 residues: CASSQDLRASGSTDTQYF. CDR3 DNA: TGTGCCAGCAGCCAAGATCTAAGGGCTAGCGGCAGCACAGATACGCAGTATTTT.

The chain has TRBV30 and TRBJ2-3; a possible D gene is TRBD2 (6 bases). The CDR3 has 12 residues. V gave up 0 bases and J gave up 8 bases, with 9 bases separating them. Germline values: CDR1 GTSNPN, CDR2 SVGIG (reference sequence). The CDR3 loop is CAWSVQAGTQYF. As DNA, the CDR3 is TGTGCCTGGAGTGTACAAGCGGGTACGCAGTATTTT.

This clone appeared a single time. The chain recombines TRBV15 with TRBJ2-5, with D uncertain. CDR1 and CDR2 from the germline V gene are LNHNV and YYDKDF (reference sequence). V shed 2 bases and J shed 4 bases, with 14 bases lying between them. This CDR3 is built from 15 residues. CDR3 in DNA: TGTGCCACCAGCAGATCACTCACAGTTCGAGAGACCCAGTACTTC. Translated, it gives CATSRSLTVRETQYF.

The gene calls are TRBV30 and TRBJ1-5; TRBD1 is a possible D gene (5 bases). This CDR3 is 13 amino acids long. V was shortened by 5 bases and J by 4 bases, with 12 bases between the two germline ends. CDR1 and CDR2 from the germline V gene are GTSNPN and SVGIG (reference sequence). The DNA of the CDR3 is TGTGCCTGGGCCTCGGGGGGGAATCAGCCCCAGCATTTT. Residues: CAWASGGNQPQHF.

CDR3 bases: TGCGCCAGCAGCCCGGGACTAGCGGCACAAGAGACCCAGTACTTC. Protein: CASSPGLAAQETQYF. The chain links TRBV5-1 to TRBJ2-5; 11 nucleotides match TRBD2. Per the germline V gene, CDR1 is SGHRS and CDR2 is YFSETQ. Trimming at V came to 4 bases and at J to 2 bases, leaving 4 bases not matched to a gene. The CDR3 loop spans 15 amino acids.

V is TRBV7-8 and J is TRBJ2-5, with 8 positions matching TRBD2. Germline V gene lookup returns CDR1 SGHVS and CDR2 FQNEAQ. Unmatched junction bases numbered 9, after V lost 5 bases and J lost 7 bases. This CDR3 region has 14 residues. CDR3 sequence: CASSRGGLVGTQYF. The CDR3 nucleotides are TGTGCCAGCAGCCGTGGGGGACTAGTCGGGACCCAGTACTTC.

This clone was seen only a few times. V is TRBV5-5 and J is TRBJ1-1; D call uncertain. Trimming pared 0 bases from V and 1 base from J, leaving 7 bases between. Germline V lookup: CDR1 SGHKS, CDR2 YYEKEE (reference sequence). This CDR3 comprises 14 residues. This CDR3 is CASSLGHRNTEAFF. Here the CDR3 DNA reads TGTGCCAGCAGCTTGGGCCACAGGAACACTGAAGCTTTCTTT.

The chain couples TRBV5-1 to TRBJ2-7; TRBD1 might be the D (6 bases). The CDR3 covers 14 residues. Trimming shortened V by 0 bases and J by 2 bases, and 9 bases separated the two germline ends. Germline assignment: CDR1 SGHRS and CDR2 YFSETQ. CDR3 amino acids: CASSLEDSTYEQYF. In DNA, the CDR3 is TGCGCCAGCAGCTTGGAGGACAGTACCTACGAGCAGTACTTC.

The chain has TRBV29-1 and TRBJ2-1, with 10 nucleotides matching TRBD1. This CDR3 is 14 amino acids long. The V gene end was trimmed by 5 bases and the J gene end by 6 bases; junction bases not matched to a gene: 7. Germline loops: CDR1 SQVTM, CDR2 ANQGSEA. In nucleotides, the CDR3 is TGCAGCGTTTCGGGACAGGGGAGGAGCAATGAGCAGTTCTTC. Protein: CSVSGQGRSNEQFF.

There are a few counts of this clone. The V call is TRBV5-1, the J call TRBJ1-2; perhaps TRBD1 as D (6 bases). Germline V gene sequence: CDR1 SGHRS, CDR2 YFSETQ. The CDR3 has 15 amino acids. V lost 0 bases to trimming and J lost 0 bases, with 9 bases between them. CDR3: CASSLDRVTNYGYTF. CDR3 sequence (DNA): TGCGCCAGCAGCTTGGACAGGGTCACTAACTATGGCTACACCTTC.

The chain has TRBV4-2 and TRBJ2-7; D perhaps matches TRBD1 (8 bases). Per the germline V gene, CDR1 is LGHNA and CDR2 is YNFKEQ. The CDR3 runs 15 residues. V was cut by 4 bases and J by 3 bases, with 16 bases left in between. The CDR3 DNA is TGTGCCAGCAGCCCGGCAAGCGGGACAGGCTACGAGCAGTACTTC. Protein product: CASSPASGTGYEQYF.

The rearrangement links TRBV10-3 to TRBJ1-1; TRBD1 might be the D (5 bases). Per the germline V gene, CDR1 is ENHRY and CDR2 is SYGVKD. This CDR3 contains 14 residues. Trimming stripped 0 bases from V and 1 base from J, with 6 bases between. CDR3 residues: CAISESGQNTEAFF. The CDR3 nucleotides are TGTGCCATCAGTGAGTCGGGGCAGAACACTGAAGCTTTCTTT.

This sequence joins TRBV30 and TRBJ2-5, with D possibly matching TRBD2 (7 bases). The germline gives CDR1 GTSNPN, CDR2 SVGIG (reference sequence). Trimming took off 5 bases at V and 5 bases at J, with 27 bases between the two ends. The length of the CDR3 is 17 residues. CDR3 loop: CAWARGGPLGFGETQYF. CDR3 sequence (DNA): TGTGCCTGGGCTAGGGGGGGCCCCCTGGGGTTCGGTGAGACCCAGTACTTC.

The V call is TRBV7-9, the J call TRBJ1-4; possible D gene TRBD1, 5 bases. The CDR3 runs to 14 residues. V lost 5 bases to trimming and J lost 14 bases, with 21 bases between them. Germline CDR1 and CDR2: SEHNR and FQNEAQ (reference sequence). The DNA for the CDR3 is TGTGCCAGCAGCCTGGGGGGGACCAACCCTCGGCTGTTTTTT. It encodes CASSLGGTNPRLFF.

The genes are TRBV13 and TRBJ2-3; TRBD2 agrees at 9 bases. From germline, CDR1 is PRHDT and CDR2 FYEKMQ (reference sequence). Trimming removed 3 bases from V and 3 bases from J; junction bases left unmatched: 4. CDR3 length: 15 residues. Written as DNA, the CDR3 is TGTGCCAGCAGCTTCCGTAGCGGGAGAACAGATACGCAGTATTTT. Encoded protein: CASSFRSGRTDTQYF. The entire variable domain, with the rest obtained from reference TRBV13 and TRBJ2-3, is as follows: AAGVIQSPRHLIKEKRETATLKCYPIPRHDTVYWYQQGPGQDPQFLISFYEKMQSDKGSIPDRFSAQQFSDYHSELNMSSLELGDSALYFCASSFRSGRTDTQYFGPGTRLTVL.

The chain is built from TRBV6-1 and TRBJ2-7; D may be TRBD2 (7 bases). The CDR3 totals 15 residues. The V gene's germline CDR1 is MNHNS and CDR2 SASEGT. Trimming took off 1 base at V and 3 bases at J, with 13 bases between the two ends. CDR3 loop: CASSEGRGGGYEQYF. The DNA of the CDR3 is TGTGCCAGCAGTGAAGGCAGGGGAGGGGGCTACGAGCAGTACTTC.

The rearrangement links TRBV5-6 to TRBJ1-6; D remains ambiguous. CDR1 is SGHDT and CDR2 is YYEEEE in the germline V gene. The CDR3 has 16 residues. V was pared by 2 bases and J by 5 bases, with 14 bases between. CDR3 sequence: CASSLRSGNHNSPLHF. The DNA of the CDR3 is TGTGCCAGCAGCTTAAGGTCCGGGAATCATAATTCACCCCTCCACTTT.

This chain links TRBV29-1 with TRBJ1-1; 11 nucleotides line up with TRBD1. CDR3 length: 16 amino acids. V lost 5 bases and J lost 1; bases outside the gene matches: 9. Germline V lookup: CDR1 SQVTM, CDR2 ANQGSEA. The CDR3 region is CSVYPDRGPPNTEAFF. The CDR3 nucleotides are TGCAGCGTTTACCCGGACAGGGGGCCCCCGAACACTGAAGCTTTCTTT.

This chain connects TRBV27 to TRBJ1-6; 7 bases line up with TRBD1. Per the germline V gene, CDR1 is MNHEY and CDR2 is SMNVEV (reference sequence). After removal of 6 bases from V and 7 bases from J, the junction contained 3 bases not matched to a gene. The CDR3 loop spans 13 amino acids. The CDR3 bases are TGTGCCAGCAGCAGGGGACAGAATTCACCCCTCCACTTT. Its translation: CASSRGQNSPLHF.

This chain joins TRBV5-4 and TRBJ2-1; 11 bases are shared with TRBD2. The germline CDR1 and CDR2 sequences are SGHNT and YYREEE (reference sequence). Losses at the gene ends were 4 bases for V and 4 bases for J; bases not matched to a gene: 4. This CDR3 has 15 residues. Written as DNA, the CDR3 is TGTGCCAGCAGCCTAGCGGGAGGCGGGTACAATGAGCAGTTCTTC. As protein: CASSLAGGGYNEQFF.

The chain uses TRBV11-3 and TRBJ1-5; tentative D call: TRBD1 (5 bases). Germline CDR1 and CDR2: SGHNT and YENEEA. Deletions cut 0 bases from V and 0 bases from J, with 12 bases between. This CDR3 is 17 amino acids long. CDR3 loop: CASSLDRGGDSNQPQHF. CDR3 bases: TGTGCCAGCAGCTTAGATCGGGGAGGGGATAGCAATCAGCCCCAGCATTTT.

The rearrangement joins TRBV13 to TRBJ2-1; D is possibly TRBD1 (6 bases). V lost 5 bases to trimming and J lost 8 bases, with 19 bases between them. The germline gives CDR1 PRHDT, CDR2 FYEKMQ (reference sequence). The CDR3 is 15 amino acids. The CDR3 region has the DNA TGTGCCAGCAGCCCACTTGAGGAACAGGGAGATGAGCAGTTCTTC. It specifies CASSPLEEQGDEQFF.

Remarks on this clone: The sample carries other DNA sequences with the same CDR3. The genes are TRBV30 and TRBJ1-5, with D possibly TRBD1 on 5 matching bases. The CDR3 spans 15 residues. V lost 3 bases and J lost 3, with 15 bases in between. Per the germline V gene, CDR1 is GTSNPN and CDR2 is SVGIG (reference sequence). The CDR3 here is CAWSGGTGLNQPQHF. Written as DNA, the CDR3 is TGTGCCTGGAGCGGCGGGACGGGACTCAATCAGCCCCAGCATTTT.

The chain uses TRBV2 and TRBJ2-7; perhaps TRBD2 as D (7 bases). Germline V gene sequence: CDR1 SNHLY, CDR2 FYNNEI. V lost 2 bases and J lost 0, with 14 bases in between. The CDR3 is 16 amino acids. Here the CDR3 reads CASSEHRGGASYEQYF. The DNA of the CDR3 is TGTGCCAGCAGTGAACATAGAGGGGGGGCCTCCTACGAGCAGTACTTC.

The chain employs TRBV30 and TRBJ2-5, with a tentative D call TRBD2 (5 bases). The J call may be wrong; the DNA end is better matched by TRBJ2-7. Germline assignment: CDR1 GTSNPN and CDR2 SVGIG (reference sequence). This CDR3 has 14 amino acids. For the CDR3, the DNA is TGTGCCTGGAGTTTAAACGGCGGGTCCTACGAGCAGTACTTC. This gives the protein CAWSLNGGSYEQYF.

This clone came up a few times. The V and J genes are TRBV5-1 and TRBJ1-1; weak D call: TRBD1 (5 bases). CDR1 and CDR2 from the germline V gene are SGHRS and YFSETQ. V lost 8 bases and J 8 bases, leaving 10 bases between the germline ends. The CDR3 spans 10 residues. CDR3 amino acids: CARMGGEAFF. The CDR3 DNA is TGCGCCAGAATGGGGGGGGAAGCTTTCTTT.

V is TRBV5-5 and J is TRBJ1-2; weak D call: TRBD1 (6 bases). Per germline, CDR1 SGHKS and CDR2 YYEKEE (reference sequence). Deletions cut 5 bases from V and 4 bases from J, with 12 bases between. The CDR3 sequence is 13 residues long. CDR3 coding DNA: TGTGCCAGCAGTTCGGGGGGCATCTATGGCTACACCTTC. Residues: CASSSGGIYGYTF.

The chain links TRBV4-1 to TRBJ2-7; weak D call: TRBD1 (6 bases). The CDR3 spans 15 residues. Germline loops: CDR1 MGHRA, CDR2 YSYEKL. V dropped 5 bases and J dropped 2 bases, with 16 bases sitting between them. The CDR3 DNA sequence: TGCGCCAGCAGCACCCGAGGACAGAGAGCCTACGAGCAGTACTTC. Protein: CASSTRGQRAYEQYF.

This chain joins TRBV5-4 and TRBJ1-4; no clear D. Trimming shortened V by 3 bases and J by 7 bases, and 13 bases separated the two germline ends. This CDR3 is built from 14 residues. Per germline, CDR1 SGHNT and CDR2 YYREEE (reference sequence). CDR3: CASSSADGSEKLFF. CDR3 nucleotides: TGTGCCAGCAGCTCGGCGGATGGTAGTGAAAAACTGTTTTTT. The full variable domain, its missing parts supplied by reference TRBV5-4 and TRBJ1-4, is ETGVTQSPTHLIKTRGQQVTLRCSSQSGHNTVSWYQQALGQGPQFIFQYYREEENGRGNFPPRFSGLQFPNYSSELNVNALELDDSALYLCASSSADGSEKLFFGSGTQLSVL.